The 17 T cell receptor beta chains below were found in one sample sequenced in a study of Tregs in tolerant kidney transplant recipients. Assay used: immunoSEQ multiplex PCR; TCRdb lists only in-frame clones, some missing. The table has around 63,000 clones, around 85% seen once; the top ten hold under 2.5%. This specimen consisted of Tregs from blood, obtained before the transplant. These receptors were collected from a human donor who received a combined kidney and bone marrow transplant.

The chain uses TRBV7-9 and TRBJ2-3; perhaps TRBD2 as D (6 bases). This CDR3 has 13 amino acids. CDR1 is SEHNR, CDR2 FQNEAQ, per germline (reference sequence). Trimming left V 5 bases short and J 5 bases short, with 11 bases between. The CDR3 sequence: CASSLRGKDTQYF. CDR3 coding DNA: TGTGCCAGCAGCCTCCGGGGGAAAGATACGCAGTATTTT. The complete variable domain, with remaining parts taken from reference TRBV7-9 and TRBJ2-3, reads DTGVSQNPRHKITKRGQNVTFRCDPISEHNRLYWYRQTLGQGPEFLTYFQNEAQLEKSRLLSDRFSAERPKGSFSTLEIQRTEQGDSAMYLCASSLRGKDTQYFGPGTRLTVL.

The genes are TRBV10-3 and TRBJ2-1; 10 positions match TRBD2. CDR1 and CDR2 from the germline V gene are ENHRY and SYGVKD. The V and J ends lost 3 bases and 2 bases, in that order; junction bases with no gene match: 4. The CDR3 is 16 amino acids. CDR3 amino acids: CAISDLLAGAYNEQFF. The CDR3 coding sequence is TGTGCCATCAGTGATCTCCTAGCGGGAGCCTACAATGAGCAGTTCTTC.

The chain recombines TRBV7-9 with TRBJ1-2; D perhaps matches TRBD1 (6 bases). Trimming took off 2 bases at V and 6 bases at J, with 13 bases between the two ends. Germline CDR1 reads SEHNR; CDR2 reads FQNEAQ (reference sequence). This CDR3 contains 14 residues. The CDR3 bases are TGTGCCAGCAGCTTATTGGGGGCGGCGGATGGCTACACCTTC. This encodes CASSLLGAADGYTF.

The chain joins TRBV5-4 to TRBJ2-2; TRBD1 matches at 10 bases. J gave up 4 bases and V 3 bases, and 6 bases lay outside the gene matches. Germline CDR1 and CDR2: SGHNT and YYREEE (reference sequence). The CDR3 totals 16 residues. DNA for the CDR3: TGTGCCAGCAGCTCGGGACAGGGGTACCTCACCGGGGAGCTGTTTTTT. It specifies CASSSGQGYLTGELFF.

The CDR3 is CASSLVWRRGLTNTGELFF. The CDR3, as DNA: TGTGCCAGCAGCTTAGTCTGGAGGCGGGGACTAACGAACACCGGGGAGCTGTTTTTT. The rearrangement links TRBV11-2 to TRBJ2-2, with 7 bases lining up with TRBD2. The V segment lost 1 base and the J segment 0 bases; nucleotides outside the gene matches: 11. The CDR3 is 19 amino acids. Per germline, CDR1 SGHAT and CDR2 FQNNGV. The full variable domain, its missing parts supplied by reference TRBV11-2 and TRBJ2-2, is EAGVAQSPRYKIIEKRQSVAFWCNPISGHATLYWYQQILGQGPKLLIQFQNNGVVDDSQLPKDRFSAERLKGVDSTLKIQPAKLEDSAVYLCASSLVWRRGLTNTGELFFGEGSRLTVL.

The chain couples TRBV18 to TRBJ2-3, with 8 bases matching TRBD2. Trimming at V came to 4 bases and at J to 3 bases, leaving 3 bases not matched to a gene. Germline V gene lookup returns CDR1 KGHSH and CDR2 LQKENI. The CDR3 has 14 residues. The DNA of the CDR3 is TGTGCCAGCTCACGGGTAGCGGGGACAGATACGCAGTATTTT. Translated: CASSRVAGTDTQYF.

This sequence joins TRBV5-4 and TRBJ2-5; 10 nucleotides match TRBD2. Germline CDR1 reads SGHNT; CDR2 reads YYREEE (reference sequence). With V trimmed by 1 base and J by 3 bases, 9 bases remained unmatched. The CDR3 totals 17 residues. Here the CDR3 DNA reads TGTGCCAGCAGCTTGAAGGTCCTAGCGGGGGATAAAGAGACCCAGTACTTC. This gives the protein CASSLKVLAGDKETQYF.

V is TRBV18 and J is TRBJ2-7; no firm D call. V lost 5 bases, J lost 0 bases, and 11 bases lay in between. This CDR3 has 14 residues. Looked up from germline, CDR1 is KGHSH and CDR2 is LQKENI. The CDR3 is CASSSPPSSYEQYF. As DNA, the CDR3 is TGTGCCAGCTCATCTCCCCCCAGCTCCTACGAGCAGTACTTC.

The chain has TRBV5-1 and TRBJ2-3; no clear D. CDR1 and CDR2 (germline): SGHRS, YFSETQ. Trimming removed 4 bases at V and 2 bases at J, with 14 bases between. The CDR3 runs to 15 residues. The CDR3 nucleotides are TGCGCCAGCAGCCCCCTGGGCCGAAACACAGATACGCAGTATTTT. Translation gives CASSPLGRNTDTQYF. Using reference TRBV5-1 and TRBJ2-3 for the parts outside the CDR3, the full variable domain is KAGVTQTPRYLIKTRGQQVTLSCSPISGHRSVSWYQQTPGQGLQFLFEYFSETQRNKGNFPGRFSGRQFSNSRSEMNVSTLELGDSALYLCASSPLGRNTDTQYFGPGTRLTVL.

This sequence joins TRBV7-9 and TRBJ1-2, with D hard to call. CDR1 is SEHNR and CDR2 is FQNEAQ in the germline V gene (reference sequence). This CDR3 is 13 amino acids long. V was pared by 5 bases and J by 3 bases, with 10 bases between. CDR3 sequence (DNA): TGTGCCAGCAGCCCTGGGCCTTACTATGGCTACACCTTC. Its translation: CASSPGPYYGYTF.

This clone showed up just once. The chain has TRBV25-1 and TRBJ2-5; D unresolved. Germline values: CDR1 MGHDK, CDR2 SYGVNS. Trimming left V 6 bases short and J 2 bases short, with 13 bases between. CDR3 length: 14 amino acids. The CDR3 sequence is CASSRDEVQETQYF. Here the CDR3 DNA reads TGTGCCAGCAGCCGCGATGAGGTACAAGAGACCCAGTACTTC. The full variable domain, completed using reference TRBV25-1 and TRBJ2-5, is EADIYQTPRYLVIGTGKKITLECSQTMGHDKMYWYQQDPGMELHLIHYSYGVNSTEKGDLSSESTVSRIRTEHFPLTLESARPSHTSQYLCASSRDEVQETQYFGPGTRLLVL.

The rearrangement uses TRBV5-6 and TRBJ1-2, with 9 nucleotides matching TRBD1. The length of the CDR3 is 14 residues. J was trimmed by 2 bases and V by 3 bases; bases with no gene match: 2. Germline V lookup: CDR1 SGHDT, CDR2 YYEEEE. The CDR3 loop reads CASSSDRGNYGYTF. The DNA for the CDR3 is TGTGCCAGCAGCTCCGACAGGGGGAACTATGGCTACACCTTC.

This rearrangement joins TRBV30 to TRBJ1-6, with D unresolved. Per the germline V gene, CDR1 is GTSNPN and CDR2 is SVGIG (reference sequence). The CDR3 contains 11 residues. The ends were cut back, 4 bases at V and 8 bases at J, with 6 bases in the middle. The chain's CDR3 is CAWKADSPLHF. The CDR3 nucleotides read TGTGCCTGGAAGGCTGATTCACCCCTCCACTTT. The whole variable domain, remainder taken from reference TRBV30 and TRBJ1-6, is SQTIHQWPATLVQPVGSPLSLECTVEGTSNPNLYWYRQAAGRGLQLLFYSVGIGQISSEVPQNLSASRPQDRQFILSSKKLLLSDSGFYLCAWKADSPLHFGNGTRLTVT.

The chain uses TRBV28 and TRBJ2-5; 7 bases match TRBD2. This CDR3 has 11 amino acids. V trimming: 3 bases; J trimming: 11 bases; junction bases outside the gene matches: 3. In germline, CDR1 is MDHEN, CDR2 SYDVKM. CDR3 loop: CASSFRGGQYF. CDR3 in DNA: TGTGCCAGCAGTTTTCGGGGAGGGCAGTACTTC. The whole variable domain, remainder taken from reference TRBV28 and TRBJ2-5, is DVKVTQSSRYLVKRTGEKVFLECVQDMDHENMFWYRQDPGLGLRLIYFSYDVKMKEKGDIPEGYSVSREKKERFSLILESASTNQTSMYLCASSFRGGQYFGPGTRLLVL.

In DNA form, the CDR3 reads TGTGCCAGCAGCCAAGATTATCGACTAGTCTCCTTTACAGATACGCAGTATTTT. This sequence encodes CASSQDYRLVSFTDTQYF. The chain employs TRBV14 and TRBJ2-3, with D tentatively TRBD2 (6 bases). The CDR3 sequence is 18 residues long. Deletions cut 0 bases from V and 3 bases from J, with 19 bases between. Germline loops: CDR1 SGHDN, CDR2 FVKESK.

This chain connects TRBV30 to TRBJ2-7; the D is unclear. V was pared by 4 bases and J by 0 bases, with 10 bases between. The CDR3 runs 13 residues. The germline gives CDR1 GTSNPN, CDR2 SVGIG (reference sequence). CDR3 DNA sequence: TGTGCCTGGATCAACTCGAGCTCCTACGAGCAGTACTTC. Translated: CAWINSSSYEQYF. Looking up the rest from reference TRBV30 and TRBJ2-7 gives the full variable domain: SQTIHQWPATLVQPVGSPLSLECTVEGTSNPNLYWYRQAAGRGLQLLFYSVGIGQISSEVPQNLSASRPQDRQFILSSKKLLLSDSGFYLCAWINSSSYEQYFGPGTRLTVT.

The chain carries TRBV28 and TRBJ1-5, with unresolved D. This CDR3 has 12 residues. Trimming took 2 bases from V and 7 from J, leaving 6 bases between them. The germline V gene encodes CDR1 MDHEN and CDR2 SYDVKM. The CDR3 DNA reads as TGTGCCAGCAGTTTACCGGGGCAGCCCCAGCATTTT. This sequence encodes CASSLPGQPQHF. The full variable domain, its missing parts supplied by reference TRBV28 and TRBJ1-5, is DVKVTQSSRYLVKRTGEKVFLECVQDMDHENMFWYRQDPGLGLRLIYFSYDVKMKEKGDIPEGYSVSREKKERFSLILESASTNQTSMYLCASSLPGQPQHFGDGTRLSIL.